The entry below describes one TCR beta chain. The source of the sample is a study of CD8 T cells in Susac syndrome. Germline V gene data show CDR1 as LGHNA and CDR2 as YSLEER. Trimming left V 8 bases short and J 6 bases short, with 28 bases between. CDR3 size: 17 residues. Roughly 0.45 to 1 ug RNA was reverse transcribed with random hexamers. Amplification of TCR beta CDR3 was carried out by immunoSEQ multiplex PCR, which covered 54 Vbeta and 13 Jbeta segments. TCRdb analysed the immunoSEQ multiplex PCR reads with MiXCR anew, one entry per CDR3 protein. The sample shows 200,000 to 250,000 distinct CDR3 sequences, roughly 92% of them seen only once.

J is TRBJ1-1 and V is TRBV4-3; the D gene is possibly TRBD1 (5 bases). The receptor was derived from a human donor with multiple sclerosis. Sequenced input: CD8+ T cells from PBMCs. CDR3 amino acids: CASGLSILRESGPEAFF. CDR3 DNA: TGCGCCAGCGGCCTCTCGATACTCAGGGAATCAGGGCCTGAAGCTTTCTTT.